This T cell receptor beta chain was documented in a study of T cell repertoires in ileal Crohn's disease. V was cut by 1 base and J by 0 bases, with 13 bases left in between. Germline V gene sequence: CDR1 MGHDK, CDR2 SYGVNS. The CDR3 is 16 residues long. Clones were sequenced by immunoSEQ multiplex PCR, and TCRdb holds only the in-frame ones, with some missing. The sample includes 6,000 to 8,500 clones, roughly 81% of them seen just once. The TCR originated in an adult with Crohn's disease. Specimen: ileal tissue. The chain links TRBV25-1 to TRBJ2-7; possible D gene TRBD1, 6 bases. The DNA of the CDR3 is TGTGCCAGCAGTGAATCCGGGCAGGGGATCTCCTACGAGCAGTACTTC. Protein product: CASSESGQGISYEQYF.